These 29 T cell receptor beta chains came from one sample sequenced in a study of PD-1 blockade in classical Hodgkin lymphoma. There was relapse after autologous stem cell transplantation in every patient, and there was variation in brentuximab vedotin exposure. Produced via immunoSEQ multiplex PCR; TCRdb's table is partial and in-frame only. Of roughly 55,000 clones in the sample, around 85% are singletons; the top ten hold 16%. The sequences come from peripheral blood mononuclear cells (PBMCs), collected at baseline. These receptors all stem from a human donor with classical Hodgkin lymphoma.

V is TRBV28 and J is TRBJ1-3; D remains ambiguous. This CDR3 comprises 15 residues. Per the germline V gene, CDR1 is MDHEN and CDR2 is SYDVKM. Trimming left V 5 bases short and J 0 bases short, with 11 bases between. CDR3 bases: TGTGCCAGCAGTACACAGCCGTACTCTGGAAACACCATATATTTT. Amino acids: CASSTQPYSGNTIYF. The full variable domain, in which reference TRBV28 and TRBJ1-3 provide the parts outside the CDR3, is DVKVTQSSRYLVKRTGEKVFLECVQDMDHENMFWYRQDPGLGLRLIYFSYDVKMKEKGDIPEGYSVSREKKERFSLILESASTNQTSMYLCASSTQPYSGNTIYFGEGSWLTVV.

The table lists this clone with a few counts. This chain uses TRBV5-1 with TRBJ1-3; D ambiguous. Germline lookup yields CDR1 SGHRS and CDR2 YFSETQ. The CDR3 contains 13 residues. V was pared by 4 bases and J by 4 bases, with 9 bases between. CDR3 loop: CASSPQEGNTIYF. The CDR3, as DNA: TGCGCCAGCAGCCCCCAGGAAGGAAACACCATATATTTT.

This chain joins TRBV11-3 and TRBJ2-7, with a tentative D call TRBD2 (5 bases). CDR3 size: 15 residues. Germline V CDR1 and CDR2: SGHNT, YENEEA. V shed 1 base and J shed 3 bases, with 13 bases lying between them. CDR3 coding DNA: TGTGCCAGCAGCTTAGTATCCGCAGGACTCTACGAGCAGTACTTC. Its translation: CASSLVSAGLYEQYF.

This rearrangement joins TRBV19 to TRBJ2-3, with 7 bases identical to TRBD2. V was pared by 6 bases and J by 5 bases, with 5 bases of the junction left unmatched. Looked up from germline, CDR1 is LNHDA and CDR2 is SQIVND (reference sequence). The CDR3 consists of 13 residues. This CDR3 is CASRAGVRDTQYF. Here the CDR3 DNA reads TGTGCCAGTAGGGCGGGAGTAAGAGATACGCAGTATTTT.

The chain joins TRBV2 to TRBJ1-5; D is unresolved. V was trimmed by 8 bases and J by 5 bases, leaving 13 bases between them. This CDR3 region has 13 residues. Germline values: CDR1 SNHLY, CDR2 FYNNEI. The CDR3 bases are TGTGCCAGCGGAGGATGGACGGATCAGCCCCAGCATTTT. The encoded protein is CASGGWTDQPQHF.

The chain combines TRBV14 with TRBJ2-3; 7 nucleotides align to TRBD2. Looked up from germline, CDR1 is SGHDN and CDR2 is FVKESK. With V trimmed by 2 bases and J by 4 bases, 9 bases remained unmatched. The CDR3 runs to 16 residues. This CDR3 is CASSQYSAGPADTQYF. The CDR3 nucleotides read TGTGCCAGCAGCCAATATTCAGCGGGGCCCGCAGATACGCAGTATTTT.

The chain combines TRBV19 with TRBJ2-3, with TRBD2 matching over 9 bases. The V gene's germline CDR1 is LNHDA and CDR2 SQIVND (reference sequence). Germline trimming cut 1 base from V and 1 base from J; bases unmatched to any gene: 18. This CDR3 contains 21 residues. In DNA, the CDR3 is TGTGCCAGTAGTATAGTTTCTAGCGGGAACCTTCCCCCTCCGGGCACAGATACGCAGTATTTT. Amino acids: CASSIVSSGNLPPPGTDTQYF.

The chain couples TRBV19 to TRBJ1-5, with a weak D call TRBD1 (5 bases). Deletions cut 4 bases from V and 5 bases from J, with 9 bases between. The CDR3 is 13 amino acids. Per the germline V gene, CDR1 is LNHDA and CDR2 is SQIVND (reference sequence). The CDR3 is CASSTTGYQPQHF. The DNA for the CDR3 is TGTGCCAGTAGTACCACAGGCTATCAGCCCCAGCATTTT.

The chain links TRBV5-4 to TRBJ1-2; no clear D. The ends were cut back, 6 bases at V and 6 bases at J, with 9 bases in the middle. CDR1 SGHNT and CDR2 YYREEE come from the germline V gene (reference sequence). The CDR3 length is 11 residues. The CDR3 is CASTAGDGYTF. In DNA form, the CDR3 reads TGTGCCAGCACCGCGGGAGATGGCTACACCTTC.

The rearrangement links TRBV18 to TRBJ1-3, with unresolved D. The V gene's germline CDR1 is KGHSH and CDR2 LQKENI. The CDR3 sequence is 16 residues long. Deletions cut 1 base from V and 4 bases from J, with 14 bases between. This CDR3 is CASSPLSSTTGNTIYF. The CDR3 bases are TGTGCCAGCTCACCACTCTCCTCTACGACCGGAAACACCATATATTTT. Combining the CDR3 with reference TRBV18 and TRBJ1-3 gives the whole variable domain NAGVMQNPRHLVRRRGQEARLRCSPMKGHSHVYWYRQLPEEGLKFMVYLQKENIIDESGMPKERFSAEFPKEGPSILRIQQVVRGDSAAYFCASSPLSSTTGNTIYFGEGSWLTVV.

The rearrangement links TRBV5-1 to TRBJ1-3; D might be TRBD1 (5 bases). V lost 0 bases to trimming and J lost 2 bases, with 9 bases between them. This CDR3 spans 15 amino acids. Per germline, CDR1 SGHRS and CDR2 YFSETQ. The CDR3 loop is CASSLGDSAGNTIYF. The CDR3 DNA follows: TGCGCCAGCAGCTTGGGTGACAGCGCTGGAAACACCATATATTTT.

The chain carries TRBV7-9 and TRBJ2-1; the match to TRBD2 covers 7 bases. This CDR3 has 16 amino acids. V was clipped by 5 bases and J by 10 bases; unmatched bases: 17. Germline CDR1 SEHNR, CDR2 FQNEAQ (reference sequence). The CDR3 reads CASSPLVVAGQSEQFF. As DNA, the CDR3 is TGTGCCAGCAGCCCCCTGGTGGTAGCGGGTCAGTCCGAGCAGTTCTTC.

This clone was seen a handful of times. The CDR3 spells CASSPKTDTQYF. The CDR3 nucleotides are TGTGCCAGCTCACCCAAGACAGATACGCAGTATTTT. This chain joins TRBV18 and TRBJ2-3; D remains ambiguous. The V end lost 3 bases, the J end lost 3 bases, and 4 bases lay between the germline ends. The CDR3 covers 12 residues. CDR1 and CDR2 from the germline V gene are KGHSH and LQKENI.

The chain uses TRBV7-6 and TRBJ2-1; D remains unclear. V lost 5 bases to trimming and J lost 4 bases, with 12 bases between them. This CDR3 spans 14 amino acids. CDR1 and CDR2 (germline): SGHVS, FNYEAQ. The CDR3: CASSPSDWYNEQFF. CDR3 nucleotide sequence: TGTGCCAGCAGCCCCTCCGACTGGTACAATGAGCAGTTCTTC.

This chain links TRBV5-4 with TRBJ2-2; 9 bases match TRBD2. The germline V gene has CDR1 SGHNT and CDR2 YYREEE (reference sequence). V shed 2 bases and J 5 bases; nucleotides not matched to a gene: 4. The length of the CDR3 is 15 residues. CDR3: CASSFSGRGTGELFF. In DNA, the CDR3 is TGTGCCAGCAGCTTTAGCGGGAGAGGGACCGGGGAGCTGTTTTTT. The entire variable domain, with the rest obtained from reference TRBV5-4 and TRBJ2-2, is as follows: ETGVTQSPTHLIKTRGQQVTLRCSSQSGHNTVSWYQQALGQGPQFIFQYYREEENGRGNFPPRFSGLQFPNYSSELNVNALELDDSALYLCASSFSGRGTGELFFGEGSRLTVL.

This chain links TRBV10-3 with TRBJ2-5; 10 bases line up with TRBD1. Trimming removed 11 bases from V and 7 bases from J; junction bases left unmatched: 16. The germline gives CDR1 ENHRY, CDR2 SYGVKD. This CDR3 is built from 15 residues. The CDR3 DNA is TGTGCCGCAGAACCGGGACAGGGGCCGAAGGGGACCCAGTACTTC. This gives the protein CAAEPGQGPKGTQYF.

The chain joins TRBV7-9 to TRBJ1-5, with 8 bases aligning to TRBD1. This CDR3 comprises 15 residues. Germline CDR1 reads SEHNR; CDR2 reads FQNEAQ (reference sequence). Unmatched junction bases numbered 6, after V lost 4 bases and J lost 4 bases. This chain's CDR3 is CASSSTGQGNQPQHF. CDR3 DNA: TGTGCCAGCAGCTCTACCGGACAGGGTAATCAGCCCCAGCATTTT.

V gene TRBV18 combines with J gene TRBJ1-5; unclear D gene. The CDR3 runs 14 residues. Germline-derived CDR1 and CDR2 are KGHSH and LQKENI. V was shortened by 3 bases and J by 0 bases, with 6 bases between the two germline ends. Here the CDR3 DNA reads TGTGCCAGCTCACCGAGATATAGCAATCAGCCCCAGCATTTT. Amino acid sequence: CASSPRYSNQPQHF.

The V gene is TRBV7-3, the J gene TRBJ2-1, with D hard to call. V was cut by 4 bases and J by 4 bases, with 5 bases left in between. The CDR3 is made up of 12 amino acids. CDR1 SGHTA and CDR2 FQGTGA come from the germline V gene. This chain's CDR3 is CASSSRYNEQFF. CDR3 nucleotide sequence: TGTGCCAGCAGCTCTCGATACAATGAGCAGTTCTTC.

The CDR3 spells CASSQFFTLYGYTF. In nucleotides, the CDR3 is TGTGCCAGCAGCCAATTTTTTACCTTATATGGCTACACCTTC. The chain combines TRBV14 with TRBJ1-2; D unclear. Germline V gene data show CDR1 as SGHDN and CDR2 as FVKESK. The CDR3 covers 14 residues. Trimming stripped 2 bases from V and 5 bases from J, with 12 bases between. The full variable domain, rest sourced from reference TRBV14 and TRBJ1-2, is EAGVTQFPSHSVIEKGQTVTLRCDPISGHDNLYWYRRVMGKEIKFLLHFVKESKQDESGMPNNRFLAERTGGTYSTLKVQPAELEDSGVYFCASSQFFTLYGYTFGSGTRLTVV.

The rearrangement joins TRBV9 to TRBJ2-3; TRBD2 aligns across 9 bases. The CDR3 contains 14 residues. Germline assignment: CDR1 SGDLS and CDR2 YYNGEE. After removal of 7 bases from V and 3 bases from J, the junction contained 6 bases not matched to a gene. The chain's CDR3 is CASARGRATDTQYF. The CDR3 DNA reads as TGTGCCAGCGCTCGCGGGAGGGCGACAGATACGCAGTATTTT. Together with reference TRBV9 and TRBJ2-3, the CDR3 gives the full variable domain: DSGVTQTPKHLITATGQRVTLRCSPRSGDLSVYWYQQSLDQGLQFLIQYYNGEERAKGNILERFSAQQFPDLHSELNLSSLELGDSALYFCASARGRATDTQYFGPGTRLTVL.

The chain has TRBV10-3 and TRBJ2-1; TRBD2 agrees at 8 bases. This CDR3 comprises 16 residues. Germline V gives CDR1 ENHRY, CDR2 SYGVKD. Trimming removed 2 bases from V and 6 bases from J; junction bases left unmatched: 9. CDR3 bases: TGTGCCATCAGTGAGAAAACTAGGACTAGCTTCAATGAGCAGTTCTTC. Translated, it gives CAISEKTRTSFNEQFF.

The V gene is TRBV18, the J gene TRBJ1-3; 9 nucleotides match TRBD1. With V trimmed by 3 bases and J by 4 bases, 10 bases remained unmatched. The CDR3 sequence is 17 residues long. Germline values: CDR1 KGHSH, CDR2 LQKENI. The CDR3 DNA is TGTGCCAGCTCACCGGGACAGGGATTCACAGGAGGAAACACCATATATTTT. It translates to CASSPGQGFTGGNTIYF.

Only a few counts were recorded for this clone. This chain links TRBV2 with TRBJ2-7, with a tentative D call TRBD1 (5 bases). The V end was cut by 8 bases, the J end by 6 bases, with 20 bases between. The CDR3 is made up of 14 amino acids. The germline CDR1 and CDR2 sequences are SNHLY and FYNNEI. CDR3 sequence: CASSPQAGFGEQYF. The CDR3 bases are TGTGCCAGCTCCCCCCAGGCAGGGTTTGGCGAGCAGTACTTC.

This chain links TRBV4-2 with TRBJ1-2, with 9 bases that match TRBD1. V gave up 4 bases and J gave up 4 bases; unmatched junction bases: 7. There are 15 residues in the CDR3. Per germline, CDR1 LGHNA and CDR2 YNFKEQ. As DNA, the CDR3 is TGTGCCAGCAGCCCAGGAGACAGGGGGGGCTATGGCTACACCTTC. Protein sequence: CASSPGDRGGYGYTF.

This clone has a handful of counts. The CDR3 loop is CASRKNTEAFF. In DNA, the CDR3 is TGTGCCAGCAGAAAGAACACTGAAGCTTTCTTT. The chain recombines TRBV25-1 with TRBJ1-1; D not certain. There are 11 residues in the CDR3. The germline V gene encodes CDR1 MGHDK and CDR2 SYGVNS. The V end was cut by 6 bases, the J end by 1 base, with 3 bases between.

V gene TRBV5-6 combines with J gene TRBJ1-1, with D maybe TRBD1 (5 bases). The V gene's germline CDR1 is SGHDT and CDR2 YYEEEE. Trimming cost V 0 bases and J 2 bases, with 17 bases left between them. The CDR3 is 17 amino acids. CDR3 sequence: CASSLAVSTVINTEAFF. The CDR3 coding sequence is TGTGCCAGCAGCTTGGCGGTCTCGACAGTTATTAACACTGAAGCTTTCTTT.

The chain is built from TRBV27 and TRBJ1-4; D remains unclear. Germline CDR1 reads MNHEY; CDR2 reads SMNVEV (reference sequence). Trimming cost V 1 base and J 4 bases, with 10 bases left between them. This CDR3 has 15 amino acids. The chain's CDR3 is CASSLFSLSNEKLFF. CDR3 nucleotide sequence: TGTGCCAGCAGTTTATTTTCGCTGAGTAATGAAAAACTGTTTTTT. The full variable domain, completed using reference TRBV27 and TRBJ1-4, is EAQVTQNPRYLITVTGKKLTVTCSQNMNHEYMSWYRQDPGLGLRQIYYSMNVEVTDKGDVPEGYKVSRKEKRNFPLILESPSPNQTSLYFCASSLFSLSNEKLFFGSGTQLSVL.

The rearrangement links TRBV15 to TRBJ2-5; D is unresolved. The V and J ends lost 0 bases and 2 bases respectively, with 7 bases between them. CDR1 is LNHNV and CDR2 is YYDKDF in the germline V gene (reference sequence). This CDR3 is 14 amino acids long. CDR3 bases: TGTGCCACCAGCAGAGATGTATTTCAAGAGACCCAGTACTTC. It encodes CATSRDVFQETQYF.